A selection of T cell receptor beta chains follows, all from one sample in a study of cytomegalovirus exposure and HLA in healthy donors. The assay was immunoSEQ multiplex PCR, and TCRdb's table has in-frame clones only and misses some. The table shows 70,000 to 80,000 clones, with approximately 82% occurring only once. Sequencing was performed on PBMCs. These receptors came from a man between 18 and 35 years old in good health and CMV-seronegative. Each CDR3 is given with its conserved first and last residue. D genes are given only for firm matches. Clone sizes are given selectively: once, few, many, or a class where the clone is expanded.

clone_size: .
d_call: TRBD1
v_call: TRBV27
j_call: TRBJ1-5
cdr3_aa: CASTPLETGEVYRNQPQHF
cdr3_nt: TGTGCCAGCACCCCATTGGAGACAGGGGAGGTCTACCGCAATCAGCCCCAGCATTTT

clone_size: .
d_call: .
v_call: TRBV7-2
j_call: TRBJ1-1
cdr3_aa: CASSRQAKAFF
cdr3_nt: TGTGCCAGCAGCAGACAGGCAAAAGCTTTCTTT

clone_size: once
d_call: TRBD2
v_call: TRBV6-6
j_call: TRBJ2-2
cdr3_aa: CATGHGGARTGELFF
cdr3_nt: TGTGCCACCGGCCACGGGGGGGCGCGCACCGGGGAGCTGTTTTTT

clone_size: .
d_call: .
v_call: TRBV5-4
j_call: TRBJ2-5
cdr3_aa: CASSPGQQETQYF
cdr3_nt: TGTGCCAGCAGCCCAGGACAGCAAGAGACCCAGTACTTC

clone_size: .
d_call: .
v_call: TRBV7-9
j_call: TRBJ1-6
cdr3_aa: CASSFDGENSPLHF
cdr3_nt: TGTGCCAGCAGCTTCGACGGGGAGAATTCACCCCTCCACTTT

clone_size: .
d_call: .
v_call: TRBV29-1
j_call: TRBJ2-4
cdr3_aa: CSVADGGHIQYF
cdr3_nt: TGCAGCGTTGCGGACGGGGGGCACATTCAGTACTTC

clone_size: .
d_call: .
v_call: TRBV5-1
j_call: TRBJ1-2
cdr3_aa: CASSPGQLNYGYTF
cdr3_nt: TGCGCCAGCAGCCCCGGACAACTTAACTATGGCTACACCTTC

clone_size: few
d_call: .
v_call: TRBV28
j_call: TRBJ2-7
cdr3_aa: CATGGAVNEQYF
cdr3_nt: TGTGCCACTGGGGGGGCGGTCAACGAGCAGTACTTC

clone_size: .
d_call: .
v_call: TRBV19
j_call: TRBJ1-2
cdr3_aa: CASSISPRYGYTF
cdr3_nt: TGTGCCAGTAGTATTAGTCCCCGTTATGGCTACACCTTC

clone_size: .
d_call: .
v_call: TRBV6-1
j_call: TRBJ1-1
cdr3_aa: CASTGFQGTEAFF
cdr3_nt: TGTGCCAGCACAGGGTTCCAGGGCACTGAAGCTTTCTTT

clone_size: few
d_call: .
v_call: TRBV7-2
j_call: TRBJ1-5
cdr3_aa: CATSPGFGDQPQHF
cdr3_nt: TGTGCCACCAGCCCGGGGTTTGGAGATCAGCCCCAGCATTTT

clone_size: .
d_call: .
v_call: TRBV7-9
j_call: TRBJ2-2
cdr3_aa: CALRTSTGELFF
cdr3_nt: TGTGCTTTACGGACATCCACCGGGGAGCTGTTTTTT

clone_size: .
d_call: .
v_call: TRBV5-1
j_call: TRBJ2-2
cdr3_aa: CASSVDGANTGELFF
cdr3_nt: TGCGCCAGCAGTGTTGACGGAGCGAACACCGGGGAGCTGTTTTTT

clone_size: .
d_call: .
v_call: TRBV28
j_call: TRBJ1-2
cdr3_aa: CASWGQGYGYTF
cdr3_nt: TGTGCCAGCTGGGGCCAGGGCTATGGCTACACCTTC

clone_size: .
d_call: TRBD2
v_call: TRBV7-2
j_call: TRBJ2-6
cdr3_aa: CASSPGLATSGANVLTF
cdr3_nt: TGTGCCAGCAGCCCAGGACTAGCAACCTCTGGGGCCAACGTCCTGACTTTC

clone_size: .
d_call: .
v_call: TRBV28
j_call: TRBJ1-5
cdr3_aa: CAIGGVGVNQPQHF
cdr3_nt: TGTGCCATCGGGGGGGTAGGGGTCAATCAGCCCCAGCATTTT

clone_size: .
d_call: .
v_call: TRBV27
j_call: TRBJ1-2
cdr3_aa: CASTQSGQSGYTF
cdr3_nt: TGTGCCAGCACCCAATCAGGTCAGAGTGGCTACACCTTC

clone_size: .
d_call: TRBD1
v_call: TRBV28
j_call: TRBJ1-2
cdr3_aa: CASSPVDRELDGYTF
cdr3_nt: TGTGCCAGCAGTCCGGTGGACAGGGAACTGGATGGCTACACCTTC

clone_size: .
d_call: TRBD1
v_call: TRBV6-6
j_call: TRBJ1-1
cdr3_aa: CASSNGQAGNTEAFF
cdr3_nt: TGTGCCAGCAGTAACGGACAGGCGGGGAACACTGAAGCTTTCTTT

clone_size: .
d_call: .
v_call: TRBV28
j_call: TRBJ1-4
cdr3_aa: CASSFGQINEKLFF
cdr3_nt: TGTGCCAGCAGTTTTGGACAAATTAATGAAAAACTGTTTTTT

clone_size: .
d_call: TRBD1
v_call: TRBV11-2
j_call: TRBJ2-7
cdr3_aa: CASSLDRDSEQYF
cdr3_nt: TGTGCCAGCAGCTTAGACCGGGACAGTGAGCAGTACTTC

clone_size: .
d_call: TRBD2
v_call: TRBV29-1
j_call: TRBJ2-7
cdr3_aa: CSVTSGPAYEQYF
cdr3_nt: TGCAGCGTTACTAGCGGCCCGGCCTACGAGCAGTACTTC

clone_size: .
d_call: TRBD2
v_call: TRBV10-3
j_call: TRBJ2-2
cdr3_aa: CAISESFAGEVTGELFF
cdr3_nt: TGTGCCATCAGTGAGTCGTTCGCGGGGGAGGTCACCGGGGAGCTGTTTTTT

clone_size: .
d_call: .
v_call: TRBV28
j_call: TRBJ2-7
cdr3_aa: CASSPTSGAYEQYF
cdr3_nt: TGTGCCAGCAGTCCCACAAGCGGCGCCTACGAGCAGTACTTC

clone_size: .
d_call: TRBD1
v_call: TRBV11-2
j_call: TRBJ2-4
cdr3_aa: CASSFLQGQKNIQYF
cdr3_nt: TGTGCCAGCAGCTTTCTTCAGGGACAGAAAAACATTCAGTACTTC

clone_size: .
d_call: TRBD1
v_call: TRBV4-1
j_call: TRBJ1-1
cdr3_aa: CASSQDLGRGRRTEAFF
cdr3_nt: TGCGCCAGCAGCCAAGATCTCGGCAGGGGGCGAAGAACTGAAGCTTTCTTT